This T cell receptor (beta chain) is drawn from a study of T cell responses to AZD1222 COVID-19 vaccine. Findings and limits, study-wide: Baseline testing showed seropositivity in only a handful of AZD1222 recipients. Only after the peak T cell response were repertoires sampled. Donors in the cohort were predominantly white British and more often female, and clonal diversity was possibly underestimated.

The ends lost 4 bases at V and 6 bases at J; junction bases unmatched: 5. Germline lookup yields CDR1 KGHDR and CDR2 SFDVKD. CDR3 length: 13 amino acids. Comments on this clone: What it recognizes is unknown.

Method: immunoSEQ multiplex PCR; TCRdb's copy keeps in-frame clones and lacks some. This table holds fewer than 150,000 clones, roughly nine tenths found once. V usage is TRBV24-1 and J usage is TRBJ2-7; 7 positions match TRBD1. This clonotype was obtained from an adult in good health. Specimen: peripheral blood, collected on day 0 of AZD1222 vaccination. The DNA for the CDR3 is TGTGCCACCAGTGACGGCAGGGGGAGCGAGCAGTACTTC. Its translation is CATSDGRGSEQYF.